The clone carrying this T cell receptor (beta chain) has a count of ten or more. What it recognizes is unknown. The read terminates 3 residues ahead of where the CDR3 ends, so the germline J gene completes it. Control and CVID samples contributed equal amounts of genomic DNA. Only in-frame clones appear in the TCRdb table, and some are missing; sequencing was by immunoSEQ multiplex PCR. Singletons are absent from the sample, which has roughly 57,000 clones. The data stem from a study of T cell clonality in common variable immunodeficiency. Overall study results and limits: Patient heterogeneity in the CVID cohort limited correlations between repertoire features and clinical complications. Fewer TCRbeta clones were shared among CVID subjects than controls. TCRbeta clonality was increased in CVID versus healthy controls.

Germline CDR1 SNHLY, CDR2 FYNNEI. The length of the CDR3 is 15 residues. V lost 8 bases, J lost 2 bases, and 5 bases stayed unmatched. The chain links TRBV2 to TRBJ2-5; TRBD2 matches at 13 bases. Sequenced input: peripheral blood mononuclear cells. The clonotype was recovered from a person aged 18-70 years in good health. CDR3 sequence: CASGGLAGSQETQYF. CDR3 bases read: TGTGCCAGCGGGGGACTAGCGGGGTCGCAAGAGACC.